Listed below are T cell receptor beta chains from one sample, sequenced in a study of blood T cells in healthy people across ages. TCRdb recomputed calls from the 5' RACE reads with MiXCR, one row per CDR3 protein. The sample lists 600,000 to 1,000,000 distinct CDR3 sequences; roughly 25% were seen once. This sample was also put to use in a study of T cells of mothers and their children.

Input material: blood. The receptor set was obtained from a boy aged 5-17 years in good health. Each CDR3 is given with its conserved first and last residue. Fields, in order: J gene, clone size, V gene, D gene, CDR3 protein, CDR3 DNA. The D gene is left open where the match is weak. Only part of the rows carry a size: once, few, many, or a class if the clone is expanded.

TRBJ1-1 | once | TRBV4-1 | . | CASSQPTSTEAFF | TGCGCCAGCAGCCAGCCTACCAGCACTGAAGCTTTCTTT
TRBJ2-6 | few | TRBV12-3/TRBV12-4 | . | CASSRGRGASGANVLTF | TGTGCCAGCAGTCGTGGCAGGGGGGCCTCTGGGGCCAACGTCCTGACTTTC
TRBJ2-4 | . | TRBV7-2 | . | CASSFNPKNIQYF | TGTGCCAGCAGCTTTAATCCGAAAAACATTCAGTACTTC
TRBJ2-7 | . | TRBV20-1 | TRBD2 | CSVAGAENEQYF | TGCAGTGTAGCGGGAGCTGAAAACGAGCAGTACTTC
TRBJ2-3 | . | TRBV7-2 | TRBD1 | CASSSRPGQGTDTQYF | TGTGCCAGCAGTTCAAGACCGGGACAGGGCACAGATACGCAGTATTTT
TRBJ1-4 | . | TRBV7-6 | TRBD1 | CASSQGQGIKNEKLFF | TGTGCCAGCAGCCAGGGACAGGGGATTAAGAATGAAAAACTGTTTTTT
TRBJ1-4 | . | TRBV4-1 | . | CASSDQGFDEKLFF | TGCGCCAGCAGCGATCAGGGGTTCGATGAAAAACTGTTTTTT
TRBJ2-7 | few | TRBV7-8 | . | CASSLALPGSYEQYF | TGTGCCAGCAGCTTAGCGCTGCCAGGATCCTACGAGCAGTACTTC
TRBJ1-4 | few | TRBV4-2 | . | CAGSQEGGSTNEKLFF | TGTGCCGGCAGCCAAGAGGGCGGGTCTACTAATGAAAAACTGTTTTTT
TRBJ2-7 | . | TRBV14 | . | CASSQLADNYEQYF | TGTGCCAGCAGCCAGTTAGCGGATAACTACGAGCAGTACTTC
TRBJ2-7 | . | TRBV29-1 | . | CSVETAATYEQYF | TGCAGCGTTGAAACCGCCGCCACCTACGAGCAGTACTTC
TRBJ2-1 | many | TRBV7-9 | . | CASSSISLESYNEQFF | TGTGCCAGCAGCTCCATTAGCTTGGAGTCCTACAATGAGCAGTTCTTC
TRBJ1-5 | few | TRBV6-2/TRBV6-3 | TRBD1 | CASSHQSTPGQGNQPQHF | TGTGCCAGCAGCCATCAATCCACTCCGGGACAGGGGAATCAGCCCCAGCATTTT
TRBJ2-3 | few | TRBV20-1 | TRBD2 | CSTRDAEGKREPFTDTQYF | TGCAGTACTAGAGATGCGGAGGGCAAGCGGGAACCTTTCACAGATACGCAGTATTTT
TRBJ1-2 | . | TRBV25-1 | . | CASRGDYGYTF | TGTGCCAGCAGAGGGGACTATGGCTACACCTTC
TRBJ2-7 | . | TRBV7-9 | . | CASSLTAGTDEQYF | TGTGCCAGCAGCTTAACGGCAGGAACGGACGAGCAGTACTTC
TRBJ1-4 | many | TRBV2 | . | CASRTGTTNEKLFF | TGTGCCAGCAGGACCGGGACAACTAATGAAAAACTGTTTTTT
TRBJ2-1 | . | TRBV9 | TRBD2 | CASSGRGIAGGGEQFF | TGTGCCAGCAGCGGTAGGGGAATAGCGGGAGGGGGTGAGCAGTTCTTC
TRBJ2-5 | . | TRBV27 | TRBD2 | CASSLSGVAGVGRETQYF | TGTGCCAGCAGTTTATCCGGGGTGGCGGGAGTGGGCAGAGAGACCCAGTACTTC
TRBJ2-1 | . | TRBV4-3 | . | CASSQDRKGGSYNEQFF | TGCGCCAGCAGCCAAGATCGAAAGGGGGGCTCCTACAATGAGCAGTTCTTC
TRBJ1-1 | . | TRBV29-1 | . | CSVDSYTEAFF | TGCAGCGTTGACAGTTACACTGAAGCTTTCTTT
TRBJ1-5 | . | TRBV4-3 | . | CASSQDSGAGRQPQHF | TGCGCCAGCAGCCAAGATAGTGGCGCAGGGCGACAGCCCCAGCATTTT
TRBJ2-1 | . | TRBV24-1 | . | CATALTNNEQFF | TGTGCCACAGCCCTAACAAACAATGAGCAGTTCTTC
TRBJ1-1 | . | TRBV11-1 | TRBD1 | CASSWYRGPAEAFF | TGTGCCAGCAGCTGGTACAGGGGTCCCGCTGAAGCTTTCTTT
TRBJ2-1 | . | TRBV29-1 | . | CSVEVSGSYNEQFF | TGCAGCGTTGAAGTTAGTGGGAGCTACAATGAGCAGTTCTTC
TRBJ2-1 | once | TRBV24-1 | TRBD2 | CATSDTSGRAYNEQFF | TGTGCCACCAGTGATACTAGCGGGAGGGCCTACAATGAGCAGTTCTTC
TRBJ2-3 | . | TRBV10-3 | TRBD1 | CAIRRTGVGDTQYF | TGTGCCATCAGGAGGACAGGGGTGGGAGATACGCAGTATTTT
TRBJ2-5 | . | TRBV27 | TRBD1 | CASSFQGAGETQYF | TGTGCCAGCAGTTTTCAGGGGGCGGGAGAGACCCAGTACTTC
TRBJ1-2 | few | TRBV6-5 | TRBD1 | CASSRTRDRVNGYTF | TGTGCCAGCAGTCGTACCCGGGACAGGGTAAATGGCTACACCTTC
TRBJ2-7 | many | TRBV29-1 | TRBD1 | CSVQDREPYEQYF | TGCAGCGTTCAGGACAGGGAACCCTACGAGCAGTACTTC
TRBJ1-1 | few | TRBV12-3/TRBV12-4 | . | CASSLGPVLEAFF | TGTGCCAGCAGCCTCGGACCAGTCTTAGAAGCTTTCTTT
TRBJ2-5 | . | TRBV7-9 | . | CASSSRTKEETQYF | TGTGCCAGCAGCTCCAGGACTAAAGAAGAGACCCAGTACTTC
TRBJ2-7 | few | TRBV4-3 | . | CASSQGALSPYEQYF | TGCGCCAGCAGCCAAGGGGCCCTGTCCCCCTACGAGCAGTACTTC
TRBJ2-3 | few | TRBV7-3 | TRBD2 | CASSLGAGKADTQYF | TGTGCCAGCAGCTTGGGAGCGGGAAAGGCAGATACGCAGTATTTT
TRBJ1-4 | . | TRBV18 | . | CASSPGRQEKLFF | TGTGCCAGCTCACCCGGAAGACAGGAAAAACTGTTTTTT
TRBJ2-1 | . | TRBV9 | TRBD2 | CASSVGASGGPASYNEQFF | TGTGCCAGCAGCGTAGGAGCTAGCGGGGGGCCTGCTTCCTACAATGAGCAGTTCTTC
TRBJ2-7 | . | TRBV20-1 | . | CSARDLQGMAYYEQYF | TGCAGTGCTAGAGATCTCCAGGGGATGGCCTACTACGAGCAGTACTTC
TRBJ2-3 | few | TRBV11-2 | . | CASSPMAYDTQYF | TGTGCCAGCAGCCCCATGGCCTACGATACGCAGTATTTT
TRBJ2-7 | few | TRBV28 | TRBD1 | CASSLGTVLSYEQYF | TGTGCCAGCAGTTTAGGGACAGTTCTATCCTACGAGCAGTACTTC
TRBJ1-1 | . | TRBV28 | TRBD1 | CACFYSATGGRARNTEAFF | TGTGCCTGCTTTTATTCGGCTACAGGGGGTAGGGCTCGGAACACTGAAGCTTTCTTT
TRBJ1-2 | few | TRBV23-1 | . | CASSQSYSNYGYTF | TGCGCCAGCAGTCAATCGTACAGTAACTATGGCTACACCTTC
TRBJ2-5 | . | TRBV7-9 | TRBD2 | CASSPEPGLAGGPETQYF | TGTGCCAGCAGCCCGGAACCTGGGCTAGCGGGAGGGCCGGAGACCCAGTACTTC
TRBJ2-1 | once | TRBV30 | . | CAWKRRVSDEQFF | TGTGCCTGGAAACGCAGGGTTTCCGATGAGCAGTTCTTC
TRBJ1-4 | . | TRBV5-4 | . | CASSLTGVGEKLFF | TGTGCCAGCAGCTTGACGGGAGTCGGTGAAAAACTGTTTTTT
TRBJ2-7 | . | TRBV29-1 | . | CSVERGSGEQYF | TGCAGCGTTGAACGGGGGTCGGGCGAGCAGTACTTC
TRBJ1-1 | . | TRBV4-3 | . | CASSQGWGQSNTEAFF | TGCGCCAGCAGCCAAGGGTGGGGGCAGTCAAACACTGAAGCTTTCTTT
TRBJ2-5 | . | TRBV12-3/TRBV12-4 | . | CASGMTGQGTQYF | TGTGCCAGCGGGATGACAGGCCAAGGGACCCAGTACTTC
TRBJ1-5 | few | TRBV20-1 | . | CSARPAGSQPQHF | TGCAGTGCTAGACCCGCCGGGAGTCAGCCCCAGCATTTT
TRBJ1-2 | few | TRBV20-1 | . | CSARDLRGLTYGYTF | TGCAGTGCTAGAGATTTAAGGGGACTTACTTATGGCTACACCTTC
TRBJ2-3 | . | TRBV20-1 | . | CSAGASPGDTQYF | TGCAGTGCAGGGGCTAGTCCTGGGGATACGCAGTATTTT
TRBJ1-1 | . | TRBV3-1 | . | CASSNSEMAFF | TGTGCCAGCAGCAACAGTGAAATGGCTTTCTTT
TRBJ2-3 | few | TRBV12-3/TRBV12-4 | TRBD1 | CASRKMTGATDTQYF | TGTGCCAGCAGAAAGATGACAGGGGCAACAGATACGCAGTATTTT
TRBJ2-3 | . | TRBV29-1 | TRBD2 | CSGVGGRNTDTQYF | TGCAGCGGAGTCGGCGGGAGGAATACAGATACGCAGTATTTT
TRBJ2-7 | few | TRBV27 | . | CASRTTYEQYF | TGTGCCAGCAGGACAACCTACGAGCAGTACTTC
TRBJ2-1 | few | TRBV27 | TRBD1 | CASRKGTAAEFF | TGTGCCAGCAGAAAAGGGACAGCCGCTGAGTTCTTC